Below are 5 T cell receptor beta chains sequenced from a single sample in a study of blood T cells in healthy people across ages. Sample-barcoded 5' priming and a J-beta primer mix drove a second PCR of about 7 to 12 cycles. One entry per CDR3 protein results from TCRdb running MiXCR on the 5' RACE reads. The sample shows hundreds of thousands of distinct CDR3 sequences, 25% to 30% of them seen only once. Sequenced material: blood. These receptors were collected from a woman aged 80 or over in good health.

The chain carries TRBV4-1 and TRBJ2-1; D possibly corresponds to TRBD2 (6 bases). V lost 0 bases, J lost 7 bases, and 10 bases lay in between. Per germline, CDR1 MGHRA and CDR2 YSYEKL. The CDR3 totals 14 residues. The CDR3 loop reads CASSQEFRGNEQFF. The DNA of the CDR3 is TGCGCCAGCAGCCAAGAGTTTCGGGGGAATGAGCAGTTCTTC.

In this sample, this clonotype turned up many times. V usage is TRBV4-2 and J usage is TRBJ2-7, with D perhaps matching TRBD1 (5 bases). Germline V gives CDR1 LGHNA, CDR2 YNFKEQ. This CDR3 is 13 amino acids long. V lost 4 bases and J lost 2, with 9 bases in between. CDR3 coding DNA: TGTGCCAGCAGCCTTGGGGCAGCCTACGAGCAGTACTTC. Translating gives CASSLGAAYEQYF.

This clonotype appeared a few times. CDR3 in amino acids: CSAIVQRGPYTDTQYF. The DNA of the CDR3 is TGCAGTGCTATAGTCCAGCGGGGGCCCTACACAGATACGCAGTATTTT. The V and J genes are TRBV20-1 and TRBJ2-3; 8 nucleotides agree with TRBD2. CDR1 and CDR2 (germline): DFQATT, SNEGSKA (reference sequence). V shed 4 bases, J shed 2 bases, and the junction held 11 bases outside the gene matches. CDR3 length equals 16 residues.

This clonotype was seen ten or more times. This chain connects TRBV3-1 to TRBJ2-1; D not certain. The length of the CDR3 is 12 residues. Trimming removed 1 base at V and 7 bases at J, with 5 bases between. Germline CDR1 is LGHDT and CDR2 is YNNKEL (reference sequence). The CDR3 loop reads CASSQGKNEQFF. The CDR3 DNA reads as TGTGCCAGCAGCCAAGGAAAGAATGAGCAGTTCTTC.

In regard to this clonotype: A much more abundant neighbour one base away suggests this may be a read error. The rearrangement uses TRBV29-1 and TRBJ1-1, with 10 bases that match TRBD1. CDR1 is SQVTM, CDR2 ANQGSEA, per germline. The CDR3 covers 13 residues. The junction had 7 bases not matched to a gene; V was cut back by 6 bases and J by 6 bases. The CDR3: CSVSDRGYAEAFF. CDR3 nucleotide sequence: TGCAGCGTGTCGGACAGGGGGTACGCTGAAGCTTTCTTT.